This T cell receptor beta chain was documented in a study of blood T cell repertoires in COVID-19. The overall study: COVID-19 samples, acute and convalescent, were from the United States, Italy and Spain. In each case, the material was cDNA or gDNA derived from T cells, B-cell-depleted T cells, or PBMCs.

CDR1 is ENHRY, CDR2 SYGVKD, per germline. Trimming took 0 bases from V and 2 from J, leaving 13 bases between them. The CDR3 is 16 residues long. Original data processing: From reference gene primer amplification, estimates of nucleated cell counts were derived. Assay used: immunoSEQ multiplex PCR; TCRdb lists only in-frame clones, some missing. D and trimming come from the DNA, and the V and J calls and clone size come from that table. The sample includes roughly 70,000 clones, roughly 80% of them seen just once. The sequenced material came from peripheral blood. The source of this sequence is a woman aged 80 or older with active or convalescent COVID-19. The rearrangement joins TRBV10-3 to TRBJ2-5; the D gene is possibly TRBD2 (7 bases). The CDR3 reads CAISESARGGQETQYF. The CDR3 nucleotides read TGTGCCATCAGTGAGTCCGCCAGGGGAGGGCAAGAGACCCAGTACTTC.